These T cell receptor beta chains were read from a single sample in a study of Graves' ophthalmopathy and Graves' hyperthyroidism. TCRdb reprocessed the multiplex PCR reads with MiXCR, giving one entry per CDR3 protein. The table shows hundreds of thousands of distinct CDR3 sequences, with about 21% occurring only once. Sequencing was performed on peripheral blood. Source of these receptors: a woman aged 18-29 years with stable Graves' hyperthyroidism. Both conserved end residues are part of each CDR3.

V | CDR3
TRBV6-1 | CATRVYDGNSPLHF
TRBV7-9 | CASSFTGSGANVLTF
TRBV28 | CASSLPGQGGGELFF
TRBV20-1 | CSATPGLAGRYEQYF
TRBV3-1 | CASSQAVRGYEQYF
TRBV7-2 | CASSLDRGVESPLHF
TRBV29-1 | CSVGAREGWTDTQYF
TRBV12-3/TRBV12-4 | CASSFQEGGKRETQYF
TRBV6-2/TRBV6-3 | CVSRRGVNSPLHF
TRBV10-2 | CASSDRLAHYYEQYF
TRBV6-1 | CASSAWEGGRYEQYF
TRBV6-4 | CASRNTESLLNYGYTF
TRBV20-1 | CSASYLAQGGDGYTF
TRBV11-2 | CASSYGTGGMNTEAFF
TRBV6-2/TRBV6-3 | CASSGTRRGYEQYF
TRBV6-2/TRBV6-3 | CASKMGRRGIQETQYF
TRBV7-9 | CASSLGHGAGYEQYF
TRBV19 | CASSKGGMNTEAFF
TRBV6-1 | CASSEVDQPQHF
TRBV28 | CASSDRGLGYTF
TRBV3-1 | CASSQGTMQETQYF
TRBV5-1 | CASSLADWSTGELFF
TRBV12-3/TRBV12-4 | CASSASSGRVLFRELFF
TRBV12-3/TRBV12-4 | CASSLRAGGNWNSPLHF